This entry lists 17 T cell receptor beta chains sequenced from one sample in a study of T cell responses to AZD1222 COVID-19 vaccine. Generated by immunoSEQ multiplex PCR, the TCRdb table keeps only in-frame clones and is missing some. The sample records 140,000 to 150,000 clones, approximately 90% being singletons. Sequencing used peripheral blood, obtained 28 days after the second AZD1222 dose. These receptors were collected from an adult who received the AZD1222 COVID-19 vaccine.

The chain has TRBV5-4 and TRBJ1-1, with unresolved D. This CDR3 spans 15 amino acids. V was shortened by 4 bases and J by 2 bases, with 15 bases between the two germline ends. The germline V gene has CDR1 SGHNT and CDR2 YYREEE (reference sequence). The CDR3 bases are TGTGCCAGCAGCCCCAACCCCGGGAGAAACACTGAAGCTTTCTTT. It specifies CASSPNPGRNTEAFF.

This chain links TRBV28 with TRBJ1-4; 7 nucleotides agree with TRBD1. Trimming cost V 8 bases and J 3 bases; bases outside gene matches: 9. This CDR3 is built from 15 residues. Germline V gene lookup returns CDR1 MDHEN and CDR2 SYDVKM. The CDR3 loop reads CASADRAISNEKLFF. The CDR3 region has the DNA TGTGCCAGCGCTGACAGGGCGATCTCTAATGAAAAACTGTTTTTT.

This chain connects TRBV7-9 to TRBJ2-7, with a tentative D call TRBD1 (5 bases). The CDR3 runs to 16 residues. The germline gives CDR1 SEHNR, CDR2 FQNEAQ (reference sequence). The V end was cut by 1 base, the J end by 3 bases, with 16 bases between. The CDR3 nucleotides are TGTGCCAGCAGCTTAGAGGTAGGTAGCAGGGTCTACGAGCAGTACTTC. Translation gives CASSLEVGSRVYEQYF.

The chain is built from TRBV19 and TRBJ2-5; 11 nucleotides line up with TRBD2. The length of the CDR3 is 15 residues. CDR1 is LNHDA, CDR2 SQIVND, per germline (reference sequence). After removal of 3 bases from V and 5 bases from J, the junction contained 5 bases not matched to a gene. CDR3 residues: CASSMTSGIGETQYF. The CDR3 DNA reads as TGTGCCAGTAGTATGACTAGCGGGATAGGGGAGACCCAGTACTTC.

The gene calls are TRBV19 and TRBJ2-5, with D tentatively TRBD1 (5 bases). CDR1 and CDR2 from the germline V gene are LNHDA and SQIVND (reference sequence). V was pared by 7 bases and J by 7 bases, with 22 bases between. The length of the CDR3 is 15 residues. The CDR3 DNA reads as TGTGCCAGTACTCCTGTGGGCGGACACGGCGGGACCCAGTACTTC. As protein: CASTPVGGHGGTQYF. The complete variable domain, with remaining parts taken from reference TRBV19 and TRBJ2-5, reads DGGITQSPKYLFRKEGQNVTLSCEQNLNHDAMYWYRQDPGQGLRLIYYSQIVNDFQKGDIAEGYSVSREKKESFPLTVTSAQKNPTAFYLCASTPVGGHGGTQYFGPGTRLLVL.

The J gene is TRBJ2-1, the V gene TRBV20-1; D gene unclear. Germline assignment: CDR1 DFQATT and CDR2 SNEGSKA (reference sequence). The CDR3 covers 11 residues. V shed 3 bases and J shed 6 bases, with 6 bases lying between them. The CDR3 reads CSARSSNEQFF. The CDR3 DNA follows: TGCAGTGCTAGGTCCAGCAATGAGCAGTTCTTC.

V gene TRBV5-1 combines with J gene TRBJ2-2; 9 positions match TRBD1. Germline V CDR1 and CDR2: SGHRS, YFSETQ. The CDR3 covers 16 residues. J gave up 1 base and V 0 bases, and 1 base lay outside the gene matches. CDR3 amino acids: CASSLGDRENTGELFF. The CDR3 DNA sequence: TGCGCCAGCAGCTTGGGGGACAGGGAGAACACCGGGGAGCTGTTTTTT.

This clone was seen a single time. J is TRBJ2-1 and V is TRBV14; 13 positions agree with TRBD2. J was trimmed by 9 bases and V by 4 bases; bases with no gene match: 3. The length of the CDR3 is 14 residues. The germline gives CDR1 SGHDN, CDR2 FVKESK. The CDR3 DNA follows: TGTGCCAGCAGCCTACTAGCGGGAGGGGGTGAGCAGTTCTTC. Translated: CASSLLAGGGEQFF.

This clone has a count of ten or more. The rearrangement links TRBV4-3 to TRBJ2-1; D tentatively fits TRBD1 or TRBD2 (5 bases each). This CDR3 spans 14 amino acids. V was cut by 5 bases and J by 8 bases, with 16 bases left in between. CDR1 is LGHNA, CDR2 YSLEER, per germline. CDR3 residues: CASSAGREADEQFF. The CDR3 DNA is TGCGCCAGCAGCGCGGGCAGGGAAGCCGATGAGCAGTTCTTC.

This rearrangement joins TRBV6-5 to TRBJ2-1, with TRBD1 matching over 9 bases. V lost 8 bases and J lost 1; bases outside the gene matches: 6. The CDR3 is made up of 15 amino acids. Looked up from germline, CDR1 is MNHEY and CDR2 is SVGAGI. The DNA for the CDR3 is TGTGCCAGCGCTTATGACAGGGGGTCCTACAATGAGCAGTTCTTC. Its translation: CASAYDRGSYNEQFF.

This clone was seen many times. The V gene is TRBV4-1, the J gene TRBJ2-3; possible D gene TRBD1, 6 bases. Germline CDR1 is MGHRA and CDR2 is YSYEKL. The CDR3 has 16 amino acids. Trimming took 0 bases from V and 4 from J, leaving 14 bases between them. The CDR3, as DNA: TGCGCCAGCAGCCAAGAGTGGGGGCAGTGGGCAGATACGCAGTATTTT. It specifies CASSQEWGQWADTQYF.

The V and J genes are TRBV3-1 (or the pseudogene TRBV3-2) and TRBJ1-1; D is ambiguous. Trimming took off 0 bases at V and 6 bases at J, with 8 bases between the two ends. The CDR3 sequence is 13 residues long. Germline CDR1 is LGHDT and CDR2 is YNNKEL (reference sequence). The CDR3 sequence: CASSQEGLSEAFF. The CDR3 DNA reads TGTGCCAGCAGCCAAGAAGGGTTATCTGAAGCTTTCTTT.

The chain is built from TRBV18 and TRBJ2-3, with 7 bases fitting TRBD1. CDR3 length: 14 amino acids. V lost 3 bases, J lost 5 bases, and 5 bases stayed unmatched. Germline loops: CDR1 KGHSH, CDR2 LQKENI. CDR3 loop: CASSPPGQRDTQYF. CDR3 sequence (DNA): TGTGCCAGCTCACCGCCGGGACAGAGAGATACGCAGTATTTT.

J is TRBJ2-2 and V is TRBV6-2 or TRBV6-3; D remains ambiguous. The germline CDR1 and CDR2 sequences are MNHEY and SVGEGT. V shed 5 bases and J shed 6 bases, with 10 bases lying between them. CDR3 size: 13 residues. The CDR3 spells CASSPNGPGELFF. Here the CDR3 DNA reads TGTGCCAGCAGTCCAAACGGTCCCGGGGAGCTGTTTTTT.

The CDR3 sequence: CASRSREGGAVSPLHF. The DNA for the CDR3 is TGTGCCAGCAGAAGTAGGGAAGGGGGCGCCGTTTCACCCCTCCACTTT. V and J are TRBV2 and TRBJ1-6; 7 positions match TRBD1. The J segment lost 9 bases and the V segment lost 6 bases, leaving 14 bases of the junction unmatched. The CDR3 consists of 16 residues. Germline loops: CDR1 SNHLY, CDR2 FYNNEI.

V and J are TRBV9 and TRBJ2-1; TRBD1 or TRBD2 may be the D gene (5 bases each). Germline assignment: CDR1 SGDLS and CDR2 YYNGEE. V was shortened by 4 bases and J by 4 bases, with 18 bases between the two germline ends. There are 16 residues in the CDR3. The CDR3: CASSPRDRDSYNEQFF. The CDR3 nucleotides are TGTGCCAGCAGCCCCCGGGACCGGGATAGTTACAATGAGCAGTTCTTC.

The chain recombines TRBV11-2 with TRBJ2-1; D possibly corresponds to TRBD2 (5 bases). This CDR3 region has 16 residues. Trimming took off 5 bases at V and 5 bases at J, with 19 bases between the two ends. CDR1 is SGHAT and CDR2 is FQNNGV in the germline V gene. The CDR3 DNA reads TGTGCCAGCAGCCGGACTGGCAGCGGCCAAAACAATGAGCAGTTCTTC. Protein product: CASSRTGSGQNNEQFF.